What follows are 22 T cell receptor beta chains derived from one specimen sequenced in a study of identical twins. In TCRdb, the 5' RACE reads were re-called with MiXCR into one record per CDR3 protein. The sample has about 570,000 distinct CDR3 sequences, approximately 10% seen once. This sample also belongs to another study, concerning yellow fever vaccine responses in identical twins.

The sample was PBMCs. The origin of the receptors is a young woman in good health.

This clonotype was seen a few times. The gene calls are TRBV20-1 and TRBJ1-3; D is ambiguous. V was shortened by 0 bases and J by 4 bases, with 10 bases between the two germline ends. Germline V CDR1 and CDR2: DFQATT, SNEGSKA (reference sequence). The CDR3 consists of 14 residues. The CDR3: CSARDNPVGNTIYF. The CDR3 DNA follows: TGCAGTGCTAGAGATAATCCGGTAGGAAACACCATATATTTT.

The J gene is TRBJ2-2, the V gene TRBV24-1, with 7 positions matching TRBD2. The CDR3 totals 16 residues. Trimming at V came to 0 bases and at J to 2 bases, leaving 2 bases not matched to a gene. CDR1 and CDR2 (germline): KGHDR, SFDVKD. CDR3 sequence (DNA): TGTGCCACCAGTGATTTGGCGGGGGACAACACCGGGGAGCTGTTTTTT. Protein sequence: CATSDLAGDNTGELFF.

There are many counts of this clonotype. The chain joins TRBV5-1 to TRBJ2-1, with D unclear. The CDR3 consists of 17 residues. Germline CDR1 SGHRS, CDR2 YFSETQ. The V and J ends lost 2 bases and 4 bases respectively, with 19 bases between them. As DNA, the CDR3 is TGCGCCAGCAGCTTAGTCGGTGGCTTGCCGAAGTACAATGAGCAGTTCTTC. It encodes CASSLVGGLPKYNEQFF.

This clonotype has just a few counts. The chain employs TRBV7-9 and TRBJ2-5, with D maybe TRBD1 (5 bases). V was shortened by 4 bases and J by 4 bases, with 13 bases between the two germline ends. The CDR3 covers 14 residues. Germline loops: CDR1 SEHNR, CDR2 FQNEAQ (reference sequence). The CDR3 is CASSSAVGAETQYF. CDR3 sequence (DNA): TGTGCCAGCAGCTCGGCGGTTGGGGCAGAGACCCAGTACTTC.

There are many counts of this clonotype. The chain carries TRBV20-1 and TRBJ2-7, with 12 bases that match TRBD1. J was trimmed by 3 bases and V by 5 bases; bases with no gene match: 2. Germline V gene lookup returns CDR1 DFQATT and CDR2 SNEGSKA (reference sequence). This CDR3 spans 13 amino acids. CDR3 sequence reads: CSAGDRGLYEQYF. The CDR3, as DNA: TGCAGTGCTGGGGACAGGGGGCTCTACGAGCAGTACTTC.

Many counts were recorded for this clonotype. The rearrangement uses TRBV12-3 or TRBV12-4 and TRBJ2-5; TRBD2 agrees at 11 bases. The V segment lost 1 base and the J segment 3 bases; nucleotides outside the gene matches: 4. The length of the CDR3 is 16 residues. The CDR3 region has the DNA TGTGCCAGCAGTTTAGAACTAGCGGGAGTTAAAGAGACCCAGTACTTC. It specifies CASSLELAGVKETQYF.

The V call is TRBV20-1, the J call TRBJ2-1; D unresolved. The CDR3 loop spans 13 amino acids. Trimming cost V 3 bases and J 6 bases, with 12 bases left between them. The V gene's germline CDR1 is DFQATT and CDR2 SNEGSKA (reference sequence). As DNA, the CDR3 is TGCAGTGCTAGCGGAATTGGGGTCAATGAGCAGTTCTTC. Its translation is CSASGIGVNEQFF.

This clonotype was counted many times. The chain employs TRBV15 and TRBJ2-4; no reliable D call. This CDR3 has 15 residues. Trimming left V 1 base short and J 0 bases short, with 7 bases between. CDR1 is LNHNV and CDR2 is YYDKDF in the germline V gene (reference sequence). The CDR3 DNA reads TGTGCCACCAGCAGAGGAAGGCTAGCCAAAAACATTCAGTACTTC. Translation gives CATSRGRLAKNIQYF.

The chain recombines TRBV20-1 with TRBJ2-3; D may be TRBD1 (6 bases). The CDR3 runs 12 residues. The germline gives CDR1 DFQATT, CDR2 SNEGSKA (reference sequence). The CDR3 DNA reads TGCGCAAGAACAGGGAGCACAGATACGCAGTATTTT. Its translation is CARTGSTDTQYF.

This clonotype was recorded many times. The rearrangement uses TRBV7-2 and TRBJ2-3, with TRBD1 as a possible D gene (7 bases). The CDR3 has 14 amino acids. Germline V gives CDR1 SGHTA, CDR2 FQGNSA. Deletions cut 5 bases from V and 7 bases from J, with 16 bases between. This CDR3 is CASSAFQGGNTQYF. The CDR3 DNA is TGTGCCAGCAGCGCTTTTCAGGGGGGAAATACGCAGTATTTT.

This clonotype was seen a few times. The V call is TRBV10-3, the J call TRBJ2-1, with D hard to call. Germline CDR1 and CDR2: ENHRY and SYGVKD. The CDR3 sequence is 12 residues long. The V and J ends lost 7 bases and 5 bases respectively, with 9 bases between them. CDR3 in DNA: TGTGCCATCAAAATGAAGGACAATGAGCAGTTCTTC. As protein: CAIKMKDNEQFF.

Only a few counts were recorded for this clonotype. The rearrangement uses TRBV6-9 and TRBJ2-7, with 13 bases matching TRBD2. CDR1 and CDR2 from the germline V gene are MNHGY and SVAAGI. This CDR3 contains 17 residues. After removal of 6 bases from V and 1 base from J, the junction contained 9 bases not matched to a gene. CDR3 in amino acids: CASSRLGTSGTSYEQYF. The CDR3 nucleotides read TGTGCCAGCAGCAGACTAGGGACTAGCGGGACGTCCTACGAGCAGTACTTC.

This clonotype has more than one count but fewer than ten. The gene calls are TRBV28 and TRBJ2-1; D might be TRBD1 (6 bases). V was cut by 3 bases and J by 2 bases, with 8 bases left in between. Germline CDR1 is MDHEN and CDR2 is SYDVKM. CDR3 length: 14 amino acids. The CDR3 DNA is TGTGCCAGCAGTTTTACAGGGACCTACAATGAGCAGTTCTTC. This sequence encodes CASSFTGTYNEQFF.

This clonotype has a handful of counts. The chain combines TRBV29-1 with TRBJ2-7; TRBD2 aligns across 8 bases. The CDR3 is made up of 14 amino acids. Trimming at V came to 4 bases and at J to 7 bases, leaving 12 bases not matched to a gene. Germline values: CDR1 SQVTM, CDR2 ANQGSEA. CDR3 DNA: TGCAGCGTTGTGGACGGGAGGGCCTCGGGGGAGCAGTACTTC. It yields the protein CSVVDGRASGEQYF.

This clonotype was seen a few times. V is TRBV6-2 or TRBV6-3 and J is TRBJ1-1; no definite D call. Trimming left V 0 bases short and J 0 bases short, with 5 bases between. Germline assignment: CDR1 MNHEY and CDR2 SVGEGT. The CDR3 runs to 14 residues. CDR3 bases: TGTGCCAGCAGTTACTCCGGAGTGAACACTGAAGCTTTCTTT. Amino acids: CASSYSGVNTEAFF.

In its sample, this clonotype was seen many times. The junction and the germline gene differ at one end; a read error may be behind it. J is TRBJ2-1 and V is TRBV14; TRBD2 is a possible D gene (5 bases). This CDR3 comprises 12 residues. In germline, CDR1 is SGHDN, CDR2 FVKESK. CDR3 protein: CASSQENRRRIF. The DNA of the CDR3 is TGTGCCAGCAGCCAAGAAAACCGGCGGAGGATCTTC. The variable domain in full, completed from reference TRBV14 and TRBJ2-1, reads EAGVTQFPSHSVIEKGQTVTLRCDPISGHDNLYWYRRVMGKEIKFLLHFVKESKQDESGMPNNRFLAERTGGTYSTLKVQPAELEDSGVYFCASSQENRRRIFGPGTRLTVL.

This clonotype was seen repeatedly, ten times or more. V gene TRBV20-1 combines with J gene TRBJ2-5, with 7 bases that match TRBD2. The junction had 8 bases not matched to a gene; V was cut back by 0 bases and J by 7 bases. Germline V CDR1 and CDR2: DFQATT, SNEGSKA (reference sequence). The CDR3 covers 14 residues. The CDR3 coding sequence is TGCAGTGCTAGAGATGGGTCTAGCGGCGGGACCCAGTACTTC. This sequence encodes CSARDGSSGGTQYF.

This clonotype showed up many times. The chain couples TRBV20-1 to TRBJ1-5, with TRBD1 matching 12 bases. This CDR3 has 17 residues. Germline lookup yields CDR1 DFQATT and CDR2 SNEGSKA (reference sequence). Trimming cost V 3 bases and J 1 base; bases outside gene matches: 7. The DNA for the CDR3 is TGCAGTGCTAGGGGGGACAGGGGGCTTGGGAGCAATCAGCCCCAGCATTTT. This encodes CSARGDRGLGSNQPQHF.

The chain joins TRBV6-1 to TRBJ1-6; D uncertain. Germline V CDR1 and CDR2: MNHNS, SASEGT. V was trimmed by 4 bases and J by 10 bases, leaving 11 bases between them. The CDR3 loop spans 13 amino acids. The CDR3 here is CASSGTAESPLHF. The CDR3 DNA is TGTGCCAGCAGTGGGACGGCCGAATCACCCCTCCACTTT.

This clonotype was seen more than once but under ten times. The V and J genes are TRBV5-1 and TRBJ2-3, with 8 bases fitting TRBD2. V was clipped by 0 bases and J by 0 bases; unmatched bases: 9. The CDR3 has 18 residues. The V gene's germline CDR1 is SGHRS and CDR2 YFSETQ. Here the CDR3 reads CASSLAAGGLPSTDTQYF. The DNA of the CDR3 is TGCGCCAGCAGCTTGGCGGCGGGGGGCCTCCCTAGCACAGATACGCAGTATTTT.

This clonotype came up many times. This sequence joins TRBV12-3 or TRBV12-4 and TRBJ1-2; 7 bases fit TRBD1. The CDR3 spans 15 residues. Trimming at V came to 7 bases and at J to 4 bases, leaving 12 bases not matched to a gene. CDR3 DNA: TGTGCCAGCACCTCGACAACCGGGACAGTCTATGGCTACACCTTC. This sequence encodes CASTSTTGTVYGYTF.

This clonotype showed up many times. This chain joins TRBV12-3 or TRBV12-4 and TRBJ2-5; 10 bases agree with TRBD1. The CDR3 has 13 amino acids. Trimming cost V 6 bases and J 5 bases; bases outside gene matches: 3. The CDR3 loop reads CASRWTGGETQYF. For the CDR3, the DNA is TGTGCCAGCAGATGGACAGGGGGGGAGACCCAGTACTTC.